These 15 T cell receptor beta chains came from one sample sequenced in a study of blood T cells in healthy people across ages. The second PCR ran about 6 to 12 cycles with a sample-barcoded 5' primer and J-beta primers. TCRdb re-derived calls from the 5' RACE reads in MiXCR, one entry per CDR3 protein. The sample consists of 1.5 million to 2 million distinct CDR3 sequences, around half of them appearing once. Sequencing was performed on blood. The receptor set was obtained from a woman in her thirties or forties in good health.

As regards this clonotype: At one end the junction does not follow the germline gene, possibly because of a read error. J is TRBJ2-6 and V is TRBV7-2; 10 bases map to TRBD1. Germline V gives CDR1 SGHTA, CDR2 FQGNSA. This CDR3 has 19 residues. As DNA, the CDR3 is TGTGCCAGCAGCCCCCTCCCTCCGGGACAGGGGTCTGGGGCCAACGTCCCGACTTTC. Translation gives CASSPLPPGQGSGANVPTF.

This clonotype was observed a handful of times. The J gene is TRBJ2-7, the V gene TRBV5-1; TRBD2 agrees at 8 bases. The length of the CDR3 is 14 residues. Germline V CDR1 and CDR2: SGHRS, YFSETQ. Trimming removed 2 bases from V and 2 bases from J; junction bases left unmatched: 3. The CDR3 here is CASSFNGGAYEQYF. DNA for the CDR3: TGCGCCAGCAGCTTTAACGGGGGGGCCTACGAGCAGTACTTC.

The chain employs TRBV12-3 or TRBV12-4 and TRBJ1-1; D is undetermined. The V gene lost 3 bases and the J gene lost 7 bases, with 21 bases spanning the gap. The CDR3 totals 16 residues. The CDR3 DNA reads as TGTGCCAGCAGTTTTGCTATTGGGCAGGCTGAGAGTGAAGCTTTCTTT. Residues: CASSFAIGQAESEAFF.

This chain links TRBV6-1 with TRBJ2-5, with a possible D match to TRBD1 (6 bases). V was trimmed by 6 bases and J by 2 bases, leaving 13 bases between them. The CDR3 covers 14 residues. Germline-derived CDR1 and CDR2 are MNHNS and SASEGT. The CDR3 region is CASSKRDKQETQYF. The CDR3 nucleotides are TGTGCCAGCAGCAAACGGGACAAACAAGAGACCCAGTACTTC.

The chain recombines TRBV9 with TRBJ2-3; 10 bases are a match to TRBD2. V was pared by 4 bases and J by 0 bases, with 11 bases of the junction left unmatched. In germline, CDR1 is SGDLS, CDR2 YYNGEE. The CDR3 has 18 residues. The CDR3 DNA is TGTGCCAGCAGCCCACTAGCGGGGAGCGGCGCTAGCACAGATACGCAGTATTTT. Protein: CASSPLAGSGASTDTQYF.

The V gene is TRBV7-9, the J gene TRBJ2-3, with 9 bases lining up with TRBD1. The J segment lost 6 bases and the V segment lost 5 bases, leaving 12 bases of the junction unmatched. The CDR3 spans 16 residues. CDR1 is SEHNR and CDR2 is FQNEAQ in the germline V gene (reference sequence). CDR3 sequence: CASSRLGQGVLDTQYF. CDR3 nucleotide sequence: TGTGCCAGCAGCCGCCTGGGACAGGGCGTTTTGGATACGCAGTATTTT.

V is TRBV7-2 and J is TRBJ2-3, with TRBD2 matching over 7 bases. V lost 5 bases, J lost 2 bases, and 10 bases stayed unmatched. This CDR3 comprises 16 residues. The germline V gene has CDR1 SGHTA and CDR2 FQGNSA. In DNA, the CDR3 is TGTGCCAGCAGCACAAGCGGGGAACTGTACACAGATACGCAGTATTTT. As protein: CASSTSGELYTDTQYF. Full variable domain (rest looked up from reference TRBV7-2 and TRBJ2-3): GAGVSQSPSNKVTEKGKDVELRCDPISGHTALYWYRQSLGQGLEFLIYFQGNSAPDKSGLPSDRFSAERTGGSVSTLTIQRTQQEDSAVYLCASSTSGELYTDTQYFGPGTRLTVL.

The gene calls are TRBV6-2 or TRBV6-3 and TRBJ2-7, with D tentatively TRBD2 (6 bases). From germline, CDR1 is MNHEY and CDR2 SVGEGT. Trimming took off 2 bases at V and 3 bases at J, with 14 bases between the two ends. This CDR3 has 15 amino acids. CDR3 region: CASSYDAGTFYEQYF. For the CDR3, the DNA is TGTGCCAGCAGTTACGATGCGGGGACCTTCTACGAGCAGTACTTC.

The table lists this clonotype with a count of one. The CDR3 DNA reads TGTGCCACCAGTGACCCTCATGACGGTACCAACTATGGCTACACCTTC. This gives the protein CATSDPHDGTNYGYTF. J is TRBJ1-2 and V is TRBV24-1, with D hard to call. Germline CDR1 KGHDR, CDR2 SFDVKD. Trimming removed 4 bases at V and 2 bases at J, with 16 bases between. This CDR3 is 16 amino acids long.

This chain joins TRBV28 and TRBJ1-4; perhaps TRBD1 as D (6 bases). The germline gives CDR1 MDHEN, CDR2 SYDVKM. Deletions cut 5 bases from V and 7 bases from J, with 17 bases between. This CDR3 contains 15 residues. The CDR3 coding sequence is TGTGCCAGCAGTACCCGACAGGCTGGGGGTGAAAAACTGTTTTTT. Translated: CASSTRQAGGEKLFF. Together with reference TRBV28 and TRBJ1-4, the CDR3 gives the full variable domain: DVKVTQSSRYLVKRTGEKVFLECVQDMDHENMFWYRQDPGLGLRLIYFSYDVKMKEKGDIPEGYSVSREKKERFSLILESASTNQTSMYLCASSTRQAGGEKLFFGSGTQLSVL.

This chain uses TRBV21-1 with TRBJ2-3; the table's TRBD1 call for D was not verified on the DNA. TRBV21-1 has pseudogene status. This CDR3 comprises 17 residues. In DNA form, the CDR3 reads TGTGCCAGCAGCAACGGCCCCAGCGGAGACCGCACAGATACGCAGTATTTT. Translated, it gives CASSNGPSGDRTDTQYF.

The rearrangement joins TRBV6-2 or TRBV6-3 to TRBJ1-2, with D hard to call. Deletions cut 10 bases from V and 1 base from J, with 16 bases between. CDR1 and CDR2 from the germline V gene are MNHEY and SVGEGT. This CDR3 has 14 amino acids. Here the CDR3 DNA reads TGTGCCATCCGCATTTCATCCGTTAACTATGGCTACACCTTC. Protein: CAIRISSVNYGYTF.

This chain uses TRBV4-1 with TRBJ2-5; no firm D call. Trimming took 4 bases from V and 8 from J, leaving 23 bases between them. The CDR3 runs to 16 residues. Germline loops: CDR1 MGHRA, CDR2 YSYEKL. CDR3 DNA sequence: TGCGCCAGCAGCCGATCCACCGGGCCCCTGATTGGCACCCAGTACTTC. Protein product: CASSRSTGPLIGTQYF.

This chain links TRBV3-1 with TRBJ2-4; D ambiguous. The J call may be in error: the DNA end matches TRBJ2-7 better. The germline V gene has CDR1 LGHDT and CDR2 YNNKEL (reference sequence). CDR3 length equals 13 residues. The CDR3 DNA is TGTGCCAGCAGCCAAGGTTCCCAAGCCGAGCAGTACTTC. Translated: CASSQGSQAEQYF.

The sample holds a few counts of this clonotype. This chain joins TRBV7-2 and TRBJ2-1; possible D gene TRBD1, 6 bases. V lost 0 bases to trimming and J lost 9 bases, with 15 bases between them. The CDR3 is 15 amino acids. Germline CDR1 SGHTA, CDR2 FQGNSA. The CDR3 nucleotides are TGTGCCAGCAGCTTAGCGGGGGCCTCGTCACGTGAGCAGTTCTTC. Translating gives CASSLAGASSREQFF. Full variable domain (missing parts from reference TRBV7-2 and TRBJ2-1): GAGVSQSPSNKVTEKGKDVELRCDPISGHTALYWYRQSLGQGLEFLIYFQGNSAPDKSGLPSDRFSAERTGGSVSTLTIQRTQQEDSAVYLCASSLAGASSREQFFGPGTRLTVL.